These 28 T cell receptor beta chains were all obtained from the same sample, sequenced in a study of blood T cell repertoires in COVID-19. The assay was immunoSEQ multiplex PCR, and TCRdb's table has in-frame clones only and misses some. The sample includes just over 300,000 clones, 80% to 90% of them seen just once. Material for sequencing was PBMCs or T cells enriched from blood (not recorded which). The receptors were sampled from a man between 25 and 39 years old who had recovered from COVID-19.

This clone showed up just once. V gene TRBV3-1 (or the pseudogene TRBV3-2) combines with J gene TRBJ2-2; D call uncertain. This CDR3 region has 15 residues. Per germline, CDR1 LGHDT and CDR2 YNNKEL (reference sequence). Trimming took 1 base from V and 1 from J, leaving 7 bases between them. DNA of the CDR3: TGTGCCAGCAGCCAAGGCAGGCAGAACACCGGGGAGCTGTTTTTT. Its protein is CASSQGRQNTGELFF.

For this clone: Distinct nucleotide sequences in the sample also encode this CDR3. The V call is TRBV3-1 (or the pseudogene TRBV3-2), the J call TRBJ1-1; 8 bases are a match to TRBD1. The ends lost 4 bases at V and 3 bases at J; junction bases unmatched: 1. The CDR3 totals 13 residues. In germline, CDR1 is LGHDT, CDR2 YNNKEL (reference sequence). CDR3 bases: TGTGCCAGCAGCCCGGACAGGGACACTGAAGCTTTCTTT. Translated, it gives CASSPDRDTEAFF.

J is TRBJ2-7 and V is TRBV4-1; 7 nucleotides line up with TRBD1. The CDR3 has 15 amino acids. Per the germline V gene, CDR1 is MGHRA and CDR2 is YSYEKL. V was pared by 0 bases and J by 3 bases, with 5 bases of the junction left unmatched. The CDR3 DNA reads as TGCGCCAGCAGCCAAGACGAGACAGGGTACTACGAGCAGTACTTC. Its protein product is CASSQDETGYYEQYF.

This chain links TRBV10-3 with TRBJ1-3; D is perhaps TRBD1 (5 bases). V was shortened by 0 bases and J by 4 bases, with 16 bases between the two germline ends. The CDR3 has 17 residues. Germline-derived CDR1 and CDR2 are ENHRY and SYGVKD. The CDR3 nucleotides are TGTGCCATCAGTGAGTCGAGACCTAGGCGGACAGGAAACACCATATATTTT. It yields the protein CAISESRPRRTGNTIYF.

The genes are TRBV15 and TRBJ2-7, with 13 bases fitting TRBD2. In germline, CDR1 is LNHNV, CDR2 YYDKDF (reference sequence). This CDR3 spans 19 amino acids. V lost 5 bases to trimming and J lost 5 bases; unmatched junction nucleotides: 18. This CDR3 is CATSRDRSLLAGGPHEQYF. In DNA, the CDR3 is TGTGCCACCAGCCGGGACAGGAGCCTACTAGCGGGGGGGCCTCACGAGCAGTACTTC.

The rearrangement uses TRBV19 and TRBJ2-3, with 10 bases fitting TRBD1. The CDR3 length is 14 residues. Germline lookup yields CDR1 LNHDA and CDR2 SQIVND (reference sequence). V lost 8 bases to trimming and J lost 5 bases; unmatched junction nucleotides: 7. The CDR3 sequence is CASGGQGRGDTQYF. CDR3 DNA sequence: TGTGCCAGTGGGGGACAGGGGCGAGGAGATACGCAGTATTTT. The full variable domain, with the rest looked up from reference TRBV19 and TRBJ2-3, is DGGITQSPKYLFRKEGQNVTLSCEQNLNHDAMYWYRQDPGQGLRLIYYSQIVNDFQKGDIAEGYSVSREKKESFPLTVTSAQKNPTAFYLCASGGQGRGDTQYFGPGTRLTVL.

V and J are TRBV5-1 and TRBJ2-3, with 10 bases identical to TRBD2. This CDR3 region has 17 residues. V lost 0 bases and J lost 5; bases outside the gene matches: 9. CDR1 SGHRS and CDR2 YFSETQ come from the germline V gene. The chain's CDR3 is CASSLAFSSGGQDTQYF. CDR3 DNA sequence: TGCGCCAGCAGCTTGGCATTCTCTAGCGGGGGACAAGATACGCAGTATTTT.

The CDR3 sequence: CSAQGEGDTEAFF. The DNA of the CDR3 is TGCAGCGCCCAAGGGGAGGGGGACACTGAAGCTTTCTTT. V is TRBV29-1 and J is TRBJ1-1; tentative D call: TRBD1 (6 bases). The germline V gene has CDR1 SQVTM and CDR2 ANQGSEA. V lost 7 bases and J 3 bases, leaving 15 bases between the germline ends. This CDR3 has 13 amino acids. The full variable domain, rest sourced from reference TRBV29-1 and TRBJ1-1, is SAVISQKPSRDICQRGTSLTIQCQVDSQVTMMFWYRQQPGQSLTLIATANQGSEATYESGFVIDKFPISRPNLTFSTLTVSNMSPEDSSIYLCSAQGEGDTEAFFGQGTRLTVV.

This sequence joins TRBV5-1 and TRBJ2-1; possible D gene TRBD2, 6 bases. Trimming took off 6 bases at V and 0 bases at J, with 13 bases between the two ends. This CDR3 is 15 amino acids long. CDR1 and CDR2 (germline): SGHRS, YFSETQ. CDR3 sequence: CASTRAGSSYNEQFF. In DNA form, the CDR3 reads TGCGCCAGCACGAGGGCGGGGAGCTCCTACAATGAGCAGTTCTTC.

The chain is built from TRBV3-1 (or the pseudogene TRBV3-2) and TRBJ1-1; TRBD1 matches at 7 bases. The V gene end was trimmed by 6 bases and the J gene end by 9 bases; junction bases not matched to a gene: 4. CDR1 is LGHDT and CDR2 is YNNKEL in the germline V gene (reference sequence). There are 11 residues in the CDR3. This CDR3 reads CASRQTGKAFF. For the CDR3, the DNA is TGTGCCAGCAGGCAGACAGGGAAAGCTTTCTTT.

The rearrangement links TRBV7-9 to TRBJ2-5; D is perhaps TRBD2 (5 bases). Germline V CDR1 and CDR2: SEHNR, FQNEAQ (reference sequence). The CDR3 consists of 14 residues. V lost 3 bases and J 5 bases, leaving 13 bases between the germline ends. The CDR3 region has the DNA TGTGCCAGCAGCTTGGCAGGACTGAAGGAGACCCAGTACTTC. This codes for CASSLAGLKETQYF.

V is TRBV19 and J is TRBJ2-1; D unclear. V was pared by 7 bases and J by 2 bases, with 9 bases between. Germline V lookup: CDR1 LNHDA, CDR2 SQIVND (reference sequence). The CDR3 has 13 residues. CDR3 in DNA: TGTGCCAGTATGAGCGTAACCTACAATGAGCAGTTCTTC. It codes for CASMSVTYNEQFF.

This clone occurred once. In DNA, the CDR3 is TGTGCCAGCAGCGATAGCCAGCCAGGGGGTATAGAAGAAGCTTTCTTT. Translating gives CASSDSQPGGIEEAFF. V gene TRBV7-8 combines with J gene TRBJ1-1, with 7 positions matching TRBD1. The ends lost 5 bases at V and 8 bases at J; junction bases unmatched: 17. The length of the CDR3 is 16 residues. CDR1 and CDR2 from the germline V gene are SGHVS and FQNEAQ. The variable domain in full, with the rest retrieved from reference TRBV7-8 and TRBJ1-1, is GAGVSQSPRYKVAKRGQDVALRCDPISGHVSLFWYQQALGQGPEFLTYFQNEAQLDKSGLPSDRFFAERPEGSVSTLKIQRTQQEDSAVYLCASSDSQPGGIEEAFFGQGTRLTVV.

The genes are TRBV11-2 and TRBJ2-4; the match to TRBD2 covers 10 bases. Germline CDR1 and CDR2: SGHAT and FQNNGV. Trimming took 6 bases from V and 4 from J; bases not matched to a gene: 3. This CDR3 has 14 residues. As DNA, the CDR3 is TGTGCCAGCAGGCGGACTAGCGGAAAAAACATTCAGTACTTC. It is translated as CASRRTSGKNIQYF.

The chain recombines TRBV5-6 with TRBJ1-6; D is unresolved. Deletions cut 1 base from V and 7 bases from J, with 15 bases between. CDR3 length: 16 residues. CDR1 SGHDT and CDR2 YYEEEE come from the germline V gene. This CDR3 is CASSLSPPSGNSPLHF. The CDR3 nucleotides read TGTGCCAGCAGCTTGTCTCCACCCTCCGGGAATTCACCCCTCCACTTT.

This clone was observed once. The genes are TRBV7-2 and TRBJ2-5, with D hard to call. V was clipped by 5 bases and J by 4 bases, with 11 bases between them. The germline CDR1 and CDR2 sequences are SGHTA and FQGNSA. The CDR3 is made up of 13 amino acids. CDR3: CASSGSPPETQYF. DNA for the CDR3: TGTGCCAGCAGCGGTAGCCCGCCAGAGACCCAGTACTTC.

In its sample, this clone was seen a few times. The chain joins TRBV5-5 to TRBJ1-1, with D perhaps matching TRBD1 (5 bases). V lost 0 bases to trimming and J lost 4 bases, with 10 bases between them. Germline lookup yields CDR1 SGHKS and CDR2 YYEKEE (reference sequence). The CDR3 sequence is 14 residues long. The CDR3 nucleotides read TGTGCCAGCAGCTTGGGCCAGGGATCCACTGAAGCTTTCTTT. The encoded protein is CASSLGQGSTEAFF.

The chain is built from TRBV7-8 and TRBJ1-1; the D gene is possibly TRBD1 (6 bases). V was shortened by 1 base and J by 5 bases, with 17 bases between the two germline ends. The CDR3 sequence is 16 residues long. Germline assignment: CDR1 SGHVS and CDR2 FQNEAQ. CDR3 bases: TGTGCCAGCAGCTTAGGGTTCGGGGGGCCTGATACTGAAGCTTTCTTT. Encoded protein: CASSLGFGGPDTEAFF.

The CDR3 DNA sequence: TGTGCCAGCAGCTCAAGTTCAGATCAGCCCCAGCATTTT. Translated: CASSSSSDQPQHF. The chain couples TRBV7-9 to TRBJ1-5; D ambiguous. There are 13 residues in the CDR3. Trimming took off 4 bases at V and 5 bases at J, with 9 bases between the two ends. Germline V lookup: CDR1 SEHNR, CDR2 FQNEAQ (reference sequence).

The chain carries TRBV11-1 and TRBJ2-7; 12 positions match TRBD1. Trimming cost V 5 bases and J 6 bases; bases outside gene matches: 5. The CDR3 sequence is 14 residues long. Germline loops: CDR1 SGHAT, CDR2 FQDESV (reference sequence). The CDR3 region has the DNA TGTGCCAGCAGCGTCGGGACAGGGGGCTCCGAGCAGTACTTC. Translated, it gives CASSVGTGGSEQYF.

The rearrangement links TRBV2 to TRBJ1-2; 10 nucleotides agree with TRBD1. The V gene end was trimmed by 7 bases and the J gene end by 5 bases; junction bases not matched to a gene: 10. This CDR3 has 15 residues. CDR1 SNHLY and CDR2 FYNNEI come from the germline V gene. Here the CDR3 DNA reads TGTGCCAGCACCCGTACTAGACAGGGGGCGTATGGCTACACCTTC. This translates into CASTRTRQGAYGYTF. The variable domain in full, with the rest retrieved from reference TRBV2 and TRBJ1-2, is EPEVTQTPSHQVTQMGQEVILRCVPISNHLYFYWYRQILGQKVEFLVSFYNNEISEKSEIFDDQFSVERPDGSNFTLKIRSTKLEDSAMYFCASTRTRQGAYGYTFGSGTRLTVV.

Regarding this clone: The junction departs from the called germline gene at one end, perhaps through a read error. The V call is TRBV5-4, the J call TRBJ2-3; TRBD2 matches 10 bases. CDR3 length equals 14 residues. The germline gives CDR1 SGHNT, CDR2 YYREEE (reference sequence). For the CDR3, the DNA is TGTGCCAGCGAGCGGGGGGGTGGCACCGATACGCAGTATTTT. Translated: CASERGGGTDTQYF.

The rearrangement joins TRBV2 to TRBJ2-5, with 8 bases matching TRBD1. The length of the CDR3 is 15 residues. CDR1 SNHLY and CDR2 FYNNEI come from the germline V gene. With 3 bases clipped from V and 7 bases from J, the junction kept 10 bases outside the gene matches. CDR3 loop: CASSDTRTGSGTQYF. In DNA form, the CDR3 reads TGTGCCAGCAGTGACACTCGGACAGGGAGCGGGACCCAGTACTTC.

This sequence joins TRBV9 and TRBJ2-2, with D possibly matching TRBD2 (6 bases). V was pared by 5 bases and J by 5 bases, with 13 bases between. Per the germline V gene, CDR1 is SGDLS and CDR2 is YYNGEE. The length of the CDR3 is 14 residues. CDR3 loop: CASRNGGDTGELFF. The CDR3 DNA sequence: TGTGCCAGCAGAAACGGGGGAGATACCGGGGAGCTGTTTTTT.

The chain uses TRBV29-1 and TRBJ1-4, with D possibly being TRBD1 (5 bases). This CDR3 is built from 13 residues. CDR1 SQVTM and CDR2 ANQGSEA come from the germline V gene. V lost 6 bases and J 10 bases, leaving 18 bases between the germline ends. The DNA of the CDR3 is TGCAGCGTCGAAACAGGCTCTGGTGGAAAACTGTTTTTT. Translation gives CSVETGSGGKLFF.

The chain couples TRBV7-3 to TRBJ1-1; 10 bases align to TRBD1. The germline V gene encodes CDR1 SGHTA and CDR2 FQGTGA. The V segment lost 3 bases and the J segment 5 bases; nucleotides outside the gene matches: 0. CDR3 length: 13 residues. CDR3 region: CASSLGQGTEAFF. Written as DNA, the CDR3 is TGTGCCAGCAGCTTGGGACAGGGGACTGAAGCTTTCTTT.

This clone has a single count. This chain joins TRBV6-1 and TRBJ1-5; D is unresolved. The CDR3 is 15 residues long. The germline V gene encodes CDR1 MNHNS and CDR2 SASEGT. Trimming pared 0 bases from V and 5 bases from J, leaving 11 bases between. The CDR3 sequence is CASSEAGGNYQPQHF. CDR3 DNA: TGTGCCAGCAGTGAAGCGGGAGGTAACTATCAGCCCCAGCATTTT.

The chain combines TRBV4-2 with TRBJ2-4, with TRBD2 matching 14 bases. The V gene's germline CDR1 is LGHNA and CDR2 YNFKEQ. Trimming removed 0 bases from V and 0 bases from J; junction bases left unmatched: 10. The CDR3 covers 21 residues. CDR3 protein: CASSQEGHWTSGGIAKNIQYF. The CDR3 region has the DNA TGTGCCAGCAGCCAAGAGGGTCACTGGACTAGCGGGGGGATAGCCAAAAACATTCAGTACTTC.